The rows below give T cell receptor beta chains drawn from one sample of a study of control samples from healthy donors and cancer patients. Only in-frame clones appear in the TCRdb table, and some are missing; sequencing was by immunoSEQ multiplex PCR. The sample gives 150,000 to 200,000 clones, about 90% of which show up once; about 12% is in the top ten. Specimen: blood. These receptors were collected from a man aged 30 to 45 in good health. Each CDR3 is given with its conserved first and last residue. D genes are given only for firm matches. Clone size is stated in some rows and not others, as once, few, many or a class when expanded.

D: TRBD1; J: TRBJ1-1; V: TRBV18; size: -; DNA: TGTGCCAGCTCCACCCAAGGGGTTGAGACAGGGGTTGCTTTCTTT; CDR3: CASSTQGVETGVAFF
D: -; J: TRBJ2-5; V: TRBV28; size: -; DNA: TGTGCCAGCACGGGACTCTCTTCGCAGTACTTC; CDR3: CASTGLSSQYF
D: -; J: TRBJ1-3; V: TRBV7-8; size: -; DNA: TGTGCCAGCAGCTTAGTGACGGGGGCAGCTGGAAACACCATATATTTT; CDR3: CASSLVTGAAGNTIYF
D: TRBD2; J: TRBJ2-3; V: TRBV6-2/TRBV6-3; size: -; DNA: TGTGCCAGCAGCGGGGGACTAGCGGGACGCACAGATACGCAGTATTTT; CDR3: CASSGGLAGRTDTQYF
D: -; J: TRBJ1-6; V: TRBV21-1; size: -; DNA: TGTGCCAGCAGCAAAGGAGGGACACCGGCCTCACCCCTCCACTTT; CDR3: CASSKGGTPASPLHF
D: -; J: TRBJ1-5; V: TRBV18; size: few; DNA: TGTGCCAGCTCACCGTCGGGTAACCAGCCCCAGCATTTT; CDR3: CASSPSGNQPQHF
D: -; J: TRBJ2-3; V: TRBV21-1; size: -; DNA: TGTGCCAGCAGTCTGGCAGGGACTAGCGGTCTGGGTCTTACAGATACGCAGTATTTT; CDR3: CASSLAGTSGLGLTDTQYF
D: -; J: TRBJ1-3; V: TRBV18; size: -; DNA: TGTGCCAGCTCACCCGCCCGAGACAACACCATATATTTT; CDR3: CASSPARDNTIYF
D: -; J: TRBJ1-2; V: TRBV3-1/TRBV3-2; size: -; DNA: TGTGCCAGCAGCCAAGATAGCGGGGGGCGCAGAAAGAGGGATGGCTACACCTTC; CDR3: CASSQDSGGRRKRDGYTF
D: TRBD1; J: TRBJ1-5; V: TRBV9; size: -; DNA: TGTGCCAGCAGCGTGGGACAGGACGTAGATCAGCCCCAGCATTTT; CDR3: CASSVGQDVDQPQHF
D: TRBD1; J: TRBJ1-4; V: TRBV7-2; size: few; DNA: TGTGCCAGCAGCCGGACAGGGGGTAACGAAAAACTGTTTTTT; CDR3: CASSRTGGNEKLFF